A single sample gave rise to the 27 T cell receptor beta chains below, sequenced in a study of blood T cell repertoires in COVID-19. Assay: immunoSEQ multiplex PCR; the TCRdb copy retains only in-frame clones and omits some. The sample gives hundreds of thousands of clones, around nine tenths of which show up once; 8.3% is in the top ten. The specimen was PBMCs or T cells enriched from blood (not recorded which). These receptors originate from a woman in her sixties who had recovered from COVID-19.

This chain uses TRBV5-1 with TRBJ2-1; 9 nucleotides agree with TRBD2. V shed 4 bases and J 10 bases; nucleotides not matched to a gene: 6. The CDR3 contains 13 residues. CDR1 is SGHRS and CDR2 is YFSETQ in the germline V gene. The CDR3 bases are TGCGCCAGCAGCCCGGGACTAGCCCGCGAGCAGTTCTTC. This sequence encodes CASSPGLAREQFF.

This chain uses TRBV6-5 with TRBJ2-6; no clear D. V lost 0 bases and J lost 2, with 8 bases in between. The CDR3 extends over 16 amino acids. Germline-derived CDR1 and CDR2 are MNHEY and SVGAGI. CDR3 residues: CASSYSSAAGANVLTF. CDR3 coding DNA: TGTGCCAGCAGTTACTCGAGCGCAGCTGGGGCCAACGTCCTGACTTTC.

The chain joins TRBV18 to TRBJ1-6; 8 bases align to TRBD1. Looked up from germline, CDR1 is KGHSH and CDR2 is LQKENI. With V trimmed by 6 bases and J by 7 bases, 14 bases remained unmatched. The CDR3 spans 17 residues. CDR3 sequence: CASSPNNSGGRNSPLHF. The DNA for the CDR3 is TGTGCCAGCTCCCCCAATAACTCAGGGGGCAGGAATTCACCCCTCCACTTT.

V and J are TRBV5-1 and TRBJ1-2, with TRBD1 matching over 10 bases. Germline V gene sequence: CDR1 SGHRS, CDR2 YFSETQ. With V trimmed by 0 bases and J by 6 bases, 5 bases remained unmatched. This CDR3 comprises 15 residues. The CDR3, as DNA: TGCGCCAGCAGCTTGGGCCGCGGGACAGGGGATGGCTACACCTTC. Residues: CASSLGRGTGDGYTF.

The chain recombines TRBV4-1 with TRBJ2-1; 10 nucleotides match TRBD2. After removal of 1 base from V and 4 bases from J, the junction contained 4 bases not matched to a gene. Germline V lookup: CDR1 MGHRA, CDR2 YSYEKL. The CDR3 sequence is 16 residues long. The CDR3 region is CASSQGAGGPYNEQFF. The DNA for the CDR3 is TGCGCCAGCAGCCAAGGAGCGGGGGGGCCGTACAATGAGCAGTTCTTC.

The chain carries TRBV9 and TRBJ1-2; 10 nucleotides match TRBD1. The CDR3 extends over 13 amino acids. The trim removed 3 bases at V and 6 bases at J, leaving 2 bases unmatched. From germline, CDR1 is SGDLS and CDR2 YYNGEE. CDR3 DNA: TGTGCCAGCAGCGGGACAGGGGGGAATGGCTACACCTTC. This encodes CASSGTGGNGYTF.

The V and J genes are TRBV6-5 and TRBJ1-5, with 8 bases matching TRBD1. Germline-derived CDR1 and CDR2 are MNHEY and SVGAGI. The V gene end was trimmed by 7 bases and the J gene end by 3 bases; junction bases not matched to a gene: 8. The CDR3 consists of 15 residues. CDR3 protein: CASTLGQGPNQPQHF. CDR3 DNA: TGTGCCAGCACCTTAGGACAGGGCCCCAATCAGCCCCAGCATTTT.

This chain joins TRBV28 and TRBJ2-7; 7 bases map to TRBD1. V shed 5 bases, J shed 3 bases, and the junction held 4 bases outside the gene matches. The CDR3 totals 13 residues. The germline V gene has CDR1 MDHEN and CDR2 SYDVKM. DNA of the CDR3: TGTGCCAGCAGTCCCCACAGGGGCTACGAGCAGTACGTC. The encoded protein is CASSPHRGYEQYV.

The chain is built from TRBV2 and TRBJ2-1; no clear D. V gave up 6 bases and J gave up 1 base, with 10 bases separating them. Per germline, CDR1 SNHLY and CDR2 FYNNEI. This CDR3 comprises 14 residues. The CDR3 loop reads CASRTGTSYNEQFF. Written as DNA, the CDR3 is TGTGCCAGCAGGACTGGTACTTCCTACAATGAGCAGTTCTTC.

The J gene is TRBJ2-3, the V gene TRBV2; D unclear. The V end was cut by 10 bases, the J end by 3 bases, with 17 bases between. The CDR3 has 14 amino acids. Germline CDR1 reads SNHLY; CDR2 reads FYNNEI. The CDR3 coding sequence is TGTGCCATCGCTGACACCAGGATAACAGATACGCAGTATTTT. As protein: CAIADTRITDTQYF.

The CDR3 region has the DNA TGCGCCAGCAGTGAAAGGCTAGCGGGGCCCTACGAGCAGTACGTC. The encoded protein is CASSERLAGPYEQYV. This sequence joins TRBV10-2 and TRBJ2-7, with TRBD2 identical over 9 bases. The CDR3 is 15 residues long. Germline V lookup: CDR1 WSHSY, CDR2 SAAADI. V dropped 3 bases and J dropped 2; count of bases not matched to a gene: 5.

V is TRBV5-5 and J is TRBJ2-2; TRBD1 agrees at 9 bases. The J segment lost 7 bases and the V segment lost 10 bases, leaving 8 bases of the junction unmatched. The CDR3 consists of 13 residues. Germline V gene data show CDR1 as SGHKS and CDR2 as YYEKEE (reference sequence). DNA for the CDR3: TGTGCCGGGAGACAGGGGGATGACGGGGAGCTGTTTTTT. The encoded protein is CAGRQGDDGELFF.

V is TRBV20-1 and J is TRBJ2-7, with TRBD1 matching over 9 bases. The CDR3 runs to 14 residues. V dropped 3 bases and J dropped 5; count of bases not matched to a gene: 8. Germline V gene data show CDR1 as DFQATT and CDR2 as SNEGSKA (reference sequence). In DNA, the CDR3 is TGCAGTGCTAGTGAAGGGACAGGGTCCAACGAGCAGTACTTC. Its translation: CSASEGTGSNEQYF.

The V gene is TRBV7-9, the J gene TRBJ1-1; possibly TRBD1 for D (5 bases). Trimming pared 5 bases from V and 6 bases from J, leaving 13 bases between. CDR1 and CDR2 from the germline V gene are SEHNR and FQNEAQ (reference sequence). The CDR3 totals 13 residues. This CDR3 is CASSPWQGAEAFF. DNA of the CDR3: TGTGCCAGCAGCCCTTGGCAGGGCGCTGAAGCTTTCTTT.

This sequence joins TRBV5-1 and TRBJ2-4; a weak D match, TRBD1 (5 bases). CDR3 length: 15 residues. Trimming cost V 0 bases and J 1 base, with 8 bases left between them. Germline CDR1 SGHRS, CDR2 YFSETQ. Here the CDR3 reads CASSLVGVAKNIQYF. Written as DNA, the CDR3 is TGCGCCAGCAGCTTGGTAGGGGTTGCCAAAAACATTCAGTACTTC.

The chain combines TRBV7-6 with TRBJ2-2; D remains ambiguous. The CDR3 totals 16 residues. V lost 0 bases and J 1 base, leaving 9 bases between the germline ends. The germline V gene encodes CDR1 SGHVS and CDR2 FNYEAQ. CDR3 in amino acids: CASSLAGPWNTGELFF. CDR3 sequence (DNA): TGTGCCAGCAGCTTAGCGGGCCCCTGGAACACCGGGGAGCTGTTTTTT.

Only a few counts were recorded for this clone. This chain connects TRBV30 to TRBJ1-4; 10 bases line up with TRBD1. The germline CDR1 and CDR2 sequences are GTSNPN and SVGIG (reference sequence). This CDR3 spans 13 amino acids. V was clipped by 5 bases and J by 8 bases; unmatched bases: 5. The CDR3 sequence: CAWRDRGLEKLFF. The CDR3 region has the DNA TGTGCCTGGCGGGACAGGGGATTAGAAAAACTGTTTTTT. Supplemented by reference TRBV30 and TRBJ1-4, the full variable domain reads SQTIHQWPATLVQPVGSPLSLECTVEGTSNPNLYWYRQAAGRGLQLLFYSVGIGQISSEVPQNLSASRPQDRQFILSSKKLLLSDSGFYLCAWRDRGLEKLFFGSGTQLSVL.

This clone was recorded only once. The rearrangement joins TRBV3-1 (or the pseudogene TRBV3-2) to TRBJ2-1, with 8 positions matching TRBD2. V dropped 2 bases and J dropped 4; count of bases not matched to a gene: 7. CDR1 and CDR2 (germline): LGHDT, YNNKEL (reference sequence). The CDR3 is 16 amino acids. CDR3 in amino acids: CASSQLGRGGYNEQFF. In DNA form, the CDR3 reads TGTGCCAGCAGCCAATTGGGACGGGGGGGGTACAATGAGCAGTTCTTC.

The chain couples TRBV6-1 to TRBJ1-1; perhaps TRBD1 as D (6 bases). Germline values: CDR1 MNHNS, CDR2 SASEGT. Deletions cut 3 bases from V and 4 bases from J, with 18 bases between. This CDR3 comprises 16 residues. CDR3 bases: TGTGCCAGCAGTGATTCCTTCGGGGGGCTGGGCACTGAAGCTTTCTTT. This encodes CASSDSFGGLGTEAFF.

This clone was found a few times. The J gene is TRBJ1-6, the V gene TRBV9; a possible D gene is TRBD1 (6 bases). CDR3 length: 15 residues. Germline CDR1 and CDR2: SGDLS and YYNGEE. Between the trimmed V and J ends, which lost 3 bases and 8 bases, there was a span of 15 bases. The CDR3 DNA reads TGTGCCAGCAGCGCGGACAGTCAACCTTATTCACCCCTCCACTTT. This encodes CASSADSQPYSPLHF.

This chain links TRBV15 with TRBJ2-3; 7 positions match TRBD1. This CDR3 spans 17 amino acids. The germline CDR1 and CDR2 sequences are LNHNV and YYDKDF (reference sequence). Losses at the gene ends were 0 bases for V and 1 base for J; bases not matched to a gene: 7. The CDR3 is CATSRDSRGHGTDTQYF. The CDR3 coding sequence is TGTGCCACCAGCAGAGATTCGAGGGGGCATGGCACAGATACGCAGTATTTT.

The chain employs TRBV11-3 and TRBJ1-3; D may be TRBD1 (5 bases). CDR1 is SGHNT, CDR2 YENEEA, per germline. The CDR3 consists of 14 residues. Trimming shortened V by 5 bases and J by 0 bases, and 8 bases separated the two germline ends. CDR3 protein: CASSQQVSGNTIYF. CDR3 coding DNA: TGTGCCAGCAGCCAACAGGTCTCTGGAAACACCATATATTTT.

The gene calls are TRBV5-1 and TRBJ1-1; D ambiguous. CDR3 length: 15 amino acids. The V and J ends lost 3 bases and 4 bases respectively, with 16 bases between them. Germline V gene sequence: CDR1 SGHRS, CDR2 YFSETQ. Here the CDR3 reads CASSSPAIEATEAFF. In DNA form, the CDR3 reads TGCGCCAGCAGCTCGCCGGCAATTGAGGCCACTGAAGCTTTCTTT.

In this sample, this clone turned up a few times. The chain employs TRBV5-4 and TRBJ2-2; TRBD1 agrees at 8 bases. CDR3 length: 16 residues. CDR1 and CDR2 (germline): SGHNT, YYREEE (reference sequence). With 0 bases clipped from V and 2 bases from J, the junction kept 3 bases outside the gene matches. CDR3 in DNA: TGTGCCAGCAGCTTGGGGACAGGGCCCAACACCGGGGAGCTGTTTTTT. Amino acids: CASSLGTGPNTGELFF.

The chain links TRBV5-1 to TRBJ2-7; 9 bases are a match to TRBD1. The CDR3 runs to 15 residues. V lost 3 bases, J lost 1 base, and 5 bases stayed unmatched. Germline-derived CDR1 and CDR2 are SGHRS and YFSETQ. CDR3 nucleotides: TGCGCCAGCAGCTCGACCGGACAGGGGTCCTACGAGCAGTACTTC. This encodes CASSSTGQGSYEQYF.

The chain combines TRBV6-5 with TRBJ2-7; TRBD2 is a possible D gene (5 bases). The CDR3 contains 11 residues. Trimming took off 4 bases at V and 5 bases at J, with 6 bases between the two ends. The germline V gene encodes CDR1 MNHEY and CDR2 SVGAGI. CDR3 in DNA: TGTGCCAGCAGTTTCGGGAACGAGCAGTACGTC. It specifies CASSFGNEQYV.

This rearrangement joins TRBV10-3 to TRBJ1-4, with a tentative D call TRBD1 (5 bases). This CDR3 is built from 13 residues. Per germline, CDR1 ENHRY and CDR2 SYGVKD. Trimming took 10 bases from V and 8 from J, leaving 17 bases between them. The CDR3 region is CATRNVQDEKLFF. The CDR3 DNA reads TGTGCCACCCGGAACGTACAGGACGAAAAACTGTTTTTT.